The entry below gives a single T cell receptor beta chain sequence along with its context. The antigen remains undetermined. This sample stems from a study of T cell repertoires in cytomegalovirus infection. Overall study: Public TCR beta signatures were indicative of both CMV infection and a matching HLA type.

The CDR3 sequence is 15 residues long. With 4 bases removed from V and 7 bases from J, the gap between germline ends came to 17 bases. Germline CDR1 reads MNHEY; CDR2 reads SVGEGT. From the reads, TCRdb called clonotypes with MiXCR, one entry per CDR3 protein. The sample contains 100,000 to 150,000 distinct CDR3 sequences, more than 20% of which appear only once. General observations from the study: What dominated the ex vivo response were HLA-C-restricted CMV-specific TCR beta clonotypes.

The V gene is TRBV6-2 or TRBV6-3, the J gene TRBJ2-1, with a possible D match to TRBD2 (7 bases). The sequence derives from a human donor in good health (CMV status not recorded). Some clones in this sample may be carry-over from other donors' samples. Sequenced sample: PBMCs, sequenced either directly or after in vitro stimulation (not recorded which). The CDR3 bases are TGTGCCAGCAGTTCCCCTCGGGGGAGGGGGAATGAGCAGTTCTTC. Its protein product is CASSSPRGRGNEQFF.